The sequence of this T cell receptor beta chain was determined in a study of beta chain features in type 1 diabetes. General study results and limits: Within each of all four CD4+ subsets, Type 1 diabetes patients had TCRB CDR3s that were moderately but significantly shorter. Compared to healthy donors, patients appeared to have naive, central memory and Treg TCRB repertoires that were more alike. Over-representation of high TCR-expressing cells was a possible consequence of cDNA sequencing.

Naive, central memory, regulatory and stem cell-like memory cells within the CD4+ compartment were sorted using CD45RO/CCR7/CD25/CD127/CD95/CD27. Isolated RNA was reverse transcribed in full, so expressed TCRB transcripts were sequenced. Repertoires were generated with immunoSEQ multiplex PCR, while TCRdb's copy carries only in-frame clones and drops some. The table has 35,000 to 45,000 clones, around 63% seen once. Worth noting for this clone: Its specificity is unknown. A junction boundary mismatches the germline segment, possibly from a read error.

The length of the CDR3 is 14 residues. Germline CDR1 reads SGHDT; CDR2 reads YYEEEE. The chain is built from TRBV5-6 and TRBJ2-1, with D tentatively TRBD2 (6 bases). The receptor's source is a man aged 25 to 45 with type 1 diabetes. Some clones in this sample may be carry-over from other donors' samples. Source material: Tregs from blood. The CDR3 loop is CASRLEGPRNEQFF. The CDR3 bases are TGTGCCAGCCGCTTGGAGGGGCCTCGCAATGAGCAGTTCTTC.